This entry concerns a single T cell receptor (beta chain). Produced via immunoSEQ multiplex PCR; TCRdb's table is partial and in-frame only. The sample consists of 250,000 to 350,000 clones, almost 90% of them appearing once. V lost 0 bases and J 11 bases, leaving 8 bases between the germline ends. The CDR3 is 11 amino acids. Germline V gene lookup returns CDR1 GTSNPN and CDR2 SVGIG (reference sequence). This specimen comes from a study of blood T cell repertoires in COVID-19. The rearrangement uses TRBV30 and TRBJ2-4, with no clear D. This sequence was found in a woman in her thirties with COVID-19, enrolled during active disease. The source material was peripheral blood. The CDR3, as DNA: TGTGCCTGGAGTGTCCAGGTTCTTCAGTACTTC. Its protein product is CAWSVQVLQYF.